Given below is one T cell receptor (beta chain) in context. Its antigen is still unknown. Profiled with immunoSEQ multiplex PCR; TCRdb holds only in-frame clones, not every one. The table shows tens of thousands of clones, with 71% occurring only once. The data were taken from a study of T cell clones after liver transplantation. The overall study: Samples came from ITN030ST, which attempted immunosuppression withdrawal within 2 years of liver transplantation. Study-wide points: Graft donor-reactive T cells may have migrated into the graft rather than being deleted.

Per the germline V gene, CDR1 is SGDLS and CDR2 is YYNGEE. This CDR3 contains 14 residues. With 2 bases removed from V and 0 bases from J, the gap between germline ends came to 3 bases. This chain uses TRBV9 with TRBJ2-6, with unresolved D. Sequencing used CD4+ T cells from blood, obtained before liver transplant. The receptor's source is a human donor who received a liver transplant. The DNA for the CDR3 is TGTGCCAGCAGCGTTCACTCTGGGGCCAACGTCCTGACTTTC. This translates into CASSVHSGANVLTF. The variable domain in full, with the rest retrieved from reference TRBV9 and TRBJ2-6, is DSGVTQTPKHLITATGQRVTLRCSPRSGDLSVYWYQQSLDQGLQFLIQYYNGEERAKGNILERFSAQQFPDLHSELNLSSLELGDSALYFCASSVHSGANVLTFGAGSRLTVL.